Listed below are T cell receptor beta chains from one sample, sequenced in a study of identical twins' blood T cells. TCRdb fed the 5' RACE reads into MiXCR, producing one record per CDR3 protein. The sample consists of 400,000 or so distinct CDR3 sequences, 28% of them appearing once. Source material: PBMCs. These receptors originate from a woman aged 18 to 55 in good health. CDR3s include the opening cysteine and the closing phenylalanine or tryptophan. D genes are given only for firm matches. Size values are once, few and many counts, or a class for expanded clones, and some rows have none.

CDR3nt	CDR3aa	abundance	d_gene	v_gene	len	j_gene
TGCAGCGTTGAAGAAGGGATTAACTATGGCTGCACCTTC	CSVEEGINYGCTF	few	.	TRBV29-1	13	TRBJ1-2
TGTGCCATCAGAGAAGCGGGAGAAAGCTCCTACGAGCAGTACTTC	CAIREAGESSYEQYF	.	TRBD2	TRBV10-3	15	TRBJ2-7
TGTGCCAGCAGCCCCCGGCGGGCGTATAATTCACCCCTCCACTTT	CASSPRRAYNSPLHF	few	.	TRBV7-2	15	TRBJ1-6
TGTGCCAGCAGTAAACGACTAGCGGTCTCAGATACGCAGTATTTT	CASSKRLAVSDTQYF	.	TRBD2	TRBV6-6	15	TRBJ2-3
TGTGCCAGCAGCCAAGCGGCTAGCGGGACAGATACGCAGTATTTT	CASSQAASGTDTQYF	few	TRBD2	TRBV3-1	15	TRBJ2-3
TGCAGCGCCGCTGGCGGTTGGTTCCCTGAAGCTTTCTTT	CSAAGGWFPEAFF	few	.	TRBV29-1	13	TRBJ1-1
TGTGCCTGGAGTCCTGGCGGGACTAGCGGGATCGGTGAGCAGTTCTTC	CAWSPGGTSGIGEQFF	few	TRBD2	TRBV30	16	TRBJ2-1
TGCAGTGCTAGAGATTTAACAGGCCCGAACACCGGGGAGCTGTTTTTT	CSARDLTGPNTGELFF	.	.	TRBV20-1	16	TRBJ2-2
TGTGCCAGCACCCCGGGGAGGGTTTATACTGAAGCTTTCTTT	CASTPGRVYTEAFF	.	.	TRBV2	14	TRBJ1-1
TGTACCAGTGGCACAGGAAGGCTAAATCAGCCCCAGCATTTT	CTSGTGRLNQPQHF	.	.	TRBV19	14	TRBJ1-5
TGCAGTGTCGAGGCGGGGAGCGGAAACACCATATATTTT	CSVEAGSGNTIYF	few	.	TRBV20-1	13	TRBJ1-3
TGTGCCAGCAGCCGTCACCCCCGGGGGGGCTACACCTTC	CASSRHPRGGYTF	few	.	TRBV3-1	13	TRBJ1-2
TGTGCCAGCAGGCCGCATCAAATTCAAGAGACCCAGTACTTC	CASRPHQIQETQYF	.	.	TRBV6-1	14	TRBJ2-5
TGCAGTGCTAGATCCGGCGGCACTACCTACGAGCAGTACTTC	CSARSGGTTYEQYF	.	.	TRBV20-1	14	TRBJ2-7
TGTGCCAGCACCATAGGAGGAGGGACTAATGAAAAACTGTTTTTT	CASTIGGGTNEKLFF	.	.	TRBV9	15	TRBJ1-4
TGTGCCAGCAGTTTAACGAGGATTTTCTTT	CASSLTRIFF	.	.	TRBV12-3/TRBV12-4	10	TRBJ1-1
TGCGCCAGCAAGACGGGGGGACCCACTGAAGCTTTCTTT	CASKTGGPTEAFF	few	.	TRBV5-1	13	TRBJ1-1
TGCGCCAGCAGCCAAGAATTCGTAGGAAACACCATATATTTT	CASSQEFVGNTIYF	.	.	TRBV4-3	14	TRBJ1-3
TGTGCCAGCCGGGACAGGGGCGAAAAACTGTTTTTT	CASRDRGEKLFF	few	TRBD1	TRBV2	12	TRBJ1-4
TGCAGCGTTGAAGGGGGCCAGATCTACGAGCAGTACTTC	CSVEGGQIYEQYF	few	.	TRBV29-1	13	TRBJ2-7
TGTGCCAGCATCTTAGCCGGGAGGAACACTGAAGCTTTCTTT	CASILAGRNTEAFF	.	.	TRBV7-3	14	TRBJ1-1
TGCAGTGCTAGCGTGCACAATGAGCAGTTCTTC	CSASVHNEQFF	.	.	TRBV20-1	11	TRBJ2-1
TGTGCCAGCAGCTACCGTCGGGAAGAACAGCCCCAGCATTTT	CASSYRREEQPQHF	few	.	TRBV6-6	14	TRBJ1-5
TGCAGCGTTGAGGGGGCTGGTGGAGATACGCAGTATTTT	CSVEGAGGDTQYF	.	.	TRBV29-1	13	TRBJ2-3
TGTGCCAGCAGCCAACAAACAGGACACTATGGCTACACCTTC	CASSQQTGHYGYTF	many	.	TRBV14	14	TRBJ1-2
TGTGCCAGTAGCCGAACTACTAGCGGGGCCCGATTTAATGAGCAGTTCTTC	CASSRTTSGARFNEQFF	.	TRBD2	TRBV19	17	TRBJ2-1
TGTGCCAGCAGCCAAGGTGGGGTTTTGAGCACTGAAGCTTTCTTT	CASSQGGVLSTEAFF	.	.	TRBV3-1	15	TRBJ1-1
TGTGCCAGTAGTATAGATCAGCTCTGGTTCTCGACCTTTTATGGCTACACCTTC	CASSIDQLWFSTFYGYTF	.	.	TRBV19	18	TRBJ1-2
TGCGCCAGCAGCTTAACCGGGCCGCAGGGGGCGAACACTGAAGCTTTCTTT	CASSLTGPQGANTEAFF	.	TRBD1	TRBV5-1	17	TRBJ1-1
TGTGCCAGCAGGCGACGACTAGCGGGGGACAATGAGCAGTTCTTC	CASRRRLAGDNEQFF	few	TRBD2	TRBV6-2/TRBV6-3	15	TRBJ2-1
TGTGCCAGCAGTGAAAATCGGCGGGGCCAATACTTC	CASSENRRGQYF	once	.	TRBV2	12	TRBJ2-5
TGCAGTGCTAGGAGCCCTAACTATGGCTACACCTTC	CSARSPNYGYTF	few	.	TRBV20-1	12	TRBJ1-2
TGCAGTGCTGCCCCGGGGCGGAATAATTCACCCCTCCACTTT	CSAAPGRNNSPLHF	.	.	TRBV20-1	14	TRBJ1-6
TGTGCCAGCAGTTTAGGGACCAGGCCGAGTGAGCAGTACTTC	CASSLGTRPSEQYF	.	.	TRBV27	14	TRBJ2-7
TGCGCCAGCAGCTTGTTCGGGGGGACGAACACCGGGGAGCTGTTTTTT	CASSLFGGTNTGELFF	few	TRBD2	TRBV5-1	16	TRBJ2-2
TGTGCCAGCAGTCATCGGACTAGCGGGAGGGCGGTTGAGCAGTTCTTC	CASSHRTSGRAVEQFF	.	TRBD2	TRBV27	16	TRBJ2-1
TGTGCCAGCAGTCCCGACAGGGGGTCAAACAATGAGCAGTTCTTC	CASSPDRGSNNEQFF	.	TRBD1	TRBV6-5	15	TRBJ2-1
TGTGCCAGCTCGCCAACCCTGGATGGCTACACCTTC	CASSPTLDGYTF	few	.	TRBV18	12	TRBJ1-2
TGTGCCAGCAGCTCGGGACAGCGGTTCGGGCCCCAGCATTTT	CASSSGQRFGPQHF	.	.	TRBV21-1	14	TRBJ1-5
TGCGCCAGCAGCTTCTCCGGGACAGGGGAAGAAAAACTGTTTTTT	CASSFSGTGEEKLFF	.	TRBD1	TRBV5-1	15	TRBJ1-4
TGTGCCAGCAGCTTAGCAGGCAGGGTGGACATTCGGCCTGAAGCTTTCTTT	CASSLAGRVDIRPEAFF	.	.	TRBV7-9	17	TRBJ1-1
TGTGCCAGCACAGCGGGGGCAGACACCATATATTTT	CASTAGADTIYF	few	.	TRBV6-5	12	TRBJ1-3
TGCAGTGCTACCTTCACAGGGGTTAGGGGTCTAGATTCACCCCTCCACTTT	CSATFTGVRGLDSPLHF	.	TRBD1	TRBV20-1	17	TRBJ1-6
TGCAGCGTTCGGGCCCGAGGGGATCAGCCCCGGCATTTT	CSVRARGDQPRHF	.	.	TRBV29-1	13	TRBJ1-5
TGTGCCAGCAGCCAAGAGGCAGGGGGCCTGAATGAGCAGTTCTTC	CASSQEAGGLNEQFF	.	TRBD1	TRBV3-1	15	TRBJ2-1
TGTGCCAGCAGTTCGAGCGGTCAAGAGACCCAGTACTTC	CASSSSGQETQYF	.	.	TRBV6-2/TRBV6-3	13	TRBJ2-5
TGTGCCAGCAGTTATCTAGACGAGCAGTACTTC	CASSYLDEQYF	many	.	TRBV6-2/TRBV6-3	11	TRBJ2-7
TGTGCCAGCAGCCAAGGGGGGACAGGAACATACATTCAGTACTTC	CASSQGGTGTYIQYF	.	TRBD1	TRBV14	15	TRBJ2-4
TGCGCCAGCAGCCCCGACAGCTTCAATCAGCCCCAGCATTTT	CASSPDSFNQPQHF	.	.	TRBV5-1	14	TRBJ1-5